Shown below are 24 T cell receptor beta chains from a single sample sequenced in a study of control samples from healthy donors and cancer patients. Only in-frame clones appear in the TCRdb table, and some are missing; sequencing was by immunoSEQ multiplex PCR. The table records about 83,000 clones, roughly nine tenths of them present only once. The source material was blood. The receptors here all came from a man aged 50-59 years in good health.

V is TRBV7-6 and J is TRBJ2-1; TRBD2 agrees at 8 bases. The J segment lost 6 bases and the V segment lost 2 bases, leaving 6 bases of the junction unmatched. The germline V gene encodes CDR1 SGHVS and CDR2 FNYEAQ. This CDR3 has 15 amino acids. CDR3 amino acids: CASSLRAGGRNEQFF. DNA for the CDR3: TGTGCCAGCAGCTTAAGGGCGGGGGGCCGCAATGAGCAGTTCTTC.

The chain employs TRBV30 and TRBJ1-4; D unresolved. With 1 base removed from V and 8 bases from J, the gap between germline ends came to 11 bases. The CDR3 covers 13 residues. Germline lookup yields CDR1 GTSNPN and CDR2 SVGIG (reference sequence). The CDR3 DNA sequence: TGTGCCTGGAGTGGCGTCAGTAAAGAAAAACTGTTTTTT. Residues: CAWSGVSKEKLFF. Based on the CDR3 plus reference TRBV30 and TRBJ1-4, the full variable domain is SQTIHQWPATLVQPVGSPLSLECTVEGTSNPNLYWYRQAAGRGLQLLFYSVGIGQISSEVPQNLSASRPQDRQFILSSKKLLLSDSGFYLCAWSGVSKEKLFFGSGTQLSVL.

The chain uses TRBV25-1 and TRBJ1-2, with D possibly TRBD1 on 5 matching bases. V lost 5 bases to trimming and J lost 4 bases, with 14 bases between them. Germline CDR1 and CDR2: MGHDK and SYGVNS. The CDR3 contains 14 residues. CDR3 nucleotides: TGTGCCAGCAGTCCGGGACCCAGGAGCTATGGCTACACCTTC. Amino acid sequence: CASSPGPRSYGYTF.

This clone is a singleton in its sample. The sample holds other DNA sequences that translate to the same CDR3. The chain has TRBV14 and TRBJ1-2; D not resolved. Germline lookup yields CDR1 SGHDN and CDR2 FVKESK. V dropped 0 bases and J dropped 5 bases, with 7 bases sitting between them. The CDR3 runs to 13 residues. The CDR3 DNA follows: TGTGCCAGCAGCCAAGATTTGGAGTATGGCTACACCTTC. Encoded protein: CASSQDLEYGYTF.

This rearrangement joins TRBV6-6 to TRBJ2-6; no definite D call. CDR3 length: 12 residues. Germline values: CDR1 MNHNY, CDR2 SVGAGI (reference sequence). Trimming took off 8 bases at V and 3 bases at J, with 5 bases between the two ends. Here the CDR3 DNA reads TGTGCCAGCTCCCGTGGGGCCAACGTCCTGACTTTC. Its protein is CASSRGANVLTF.

This clone was seen a single time. The chain combines TRBV3-1 (or the pseudogene TRBV3-2) with TRBJ1-5, with D possibly TRBD1 on 6 matching bases. V gave up 4 bases and J gave up 7 bases, with 11 bases separating them. CDR3 length: 13 residues. CDR1 and CDR2 (germline): LGHDT, YNNKEL (reference sequence). This CDR3 is CASSPDRFQPQHF. CDR3 nucleotides: TGTGCCAGCAGCCCTGACAGGTTCCAGCCCCAGCATTTT.

This clone is categorized as medium-sized. V gene TRBV18 combines with J gene TRBJ2-7; 9 bases match TRBD1. Germline lookup yields CDR1 KGHSH and CDR2 LQKENI. The CDR3 runs 13 residues. V trimming: 7 bases; J trimming: 5 bases; junction bases outside the gene matches: 6. The CDR3 bases are TGTGCCAGCTTACGGACAGGGGAACACGAGCAGTACTTC. It is translated as CASLRTGEHEQYF.

The chain joins TRBV11-3 to TRBJ2-3, with D possibly TRBD2 on 6 matching bases. Trimming pared 5 bases from V and 1 base from J, leaving 7 bases between. Per the germline V gene, CDR1 is SGHNT and CDR2 is YENEEA. The CDR3 totals 13 residues. The CDR3 region has the DNA TGTGCCAGCAGCACGGGGGGCACAGATACGCAGTATTTT. Translation gives CASSTGGTDTQYF.

V usage is TRBV10-1 and J usage is TRBJ1-6; 7 bases are shared with TRBD1. Unmatched junction bases numbered 13, after V lost 4 bases and J lost 1 base. Germline V gene lookup returns CDR1 WNHNN and CDR2 SYGVQD (reference sequence). CDR3 size: 19 residues. The CDR3, as DNA: TGCGCCAGCAGTGCCCGGGACAGACTTACGGCATCCTATAATTCACCCCTCCACTTT. As protein: CASSARDRLTASYNSPLHF.

This chain links TRBV19 with TRBJ2-3; D unresolved. The CDR3 runs 10 residues. V was pared by 7 bases and J by 4 bases, with 3 bases between. Germline CDR1 reads LNHDA; CDR2 reads SQIVND (reference sequence). The DNA of the CDR3 is TGTGCCAGTAAGTCAGATACGCAGTATTTT. Protein product: CASKSDTQYF.

The V and J genes are TRBV19 and TRBJ1-5; possible D gene TRBD1, 5 bases. This CDR3 has 16 residues. The germline CDR1 and CDR2 sequences are LNHDA and SQIVND (reference sequence). Trimming removed 3 bases from V and 3 bases from J, with 15 bases in between. The chain's CDR3 is CASSMLLTANNQPQHF. The CDR3 DNA is TGTGCCAGTAGTATGCTTCTGACAGCCAACAATCAGCCCCAGCATTTT.

The rearrangement uses TRBV11-3 and TRBJ2-2; weak D call: TRBD1 (5 bases). This CDR3 contains 14 residues. The V end was cut by 3 bases, the J end by 5 bases, with 10 bases between. Germline CDR1 is SGHNT and CDR2 is YENEEA. This chain's CDR3 is CASSFPQGTGELFF. The CDR3 bases are TGTGCCAGCAGCTTCCCTCAGGGAACCGGGGAGCTGTTTTTT. The variable domain in full, completed from reference TRBV11-3 and TRBJ2-2, reads EAGVVQSPRYKIIEKKQPVAFWCNPISGHNTLYWYLQNLGQGPELLIRYENEEAVDDSQLPKDRFSAERLKGVDSTLKIQPAELGDSAVYLCASSFPQGTGELFFGEGSRLTVL.

The chain combines TRBV5-8 with TRBJ2-7; D is undetermined. V was pared by 4 bases and J by 4 bases, with 9 bases between. This CDR3 contains 12 residues. Germline CDR1 SGHTS, CDR2 YDEGEE. The DNA for the CDR3 is TGTGCCAGCAGCCCCGTCCGTTACGAGCAGTACTTC. It encodes CASSPVRYEQYF.

The DNA of the CDR3 is TGTGCCACCAGCAGAGTCGGGTGGCAGGATGGCTACACCTTC. Translated, it gives CATSRVGWQDGYTF. The chain is built from TRBV15 and TRBJ1-2; D is unclear. Per germline, CDR1 LNHNV and CDR2 YYDKDF (reference sequence). Trimming stripped 1 base from V and 6 bases from J, with 12 bases between. This CDR3 spans 14 amino acids. Complete variable domain (other parts from reference TRBV15 and TRBJ1-2): DAMVIQNPRYQVTQFGKPVTLSCSQTLNHNVMYWYQQKSSQAPKLLFHYYDKDFNNEADTPDNFQSRRPNTSFCFLDIRSPGLGDTAMYLCATSRVGWQDGYTFGSGTRLTVV.

This clone came up once. This chain connects TRBV12-3 or TRBV12-4 to TRBJ1-6, with TRBD1 as a possible D gene (5 bases). The V end lost 9 bases, the J end lost 4 bases, and 10 bases lay between the germline ends. The CDR3 totals 13 residues. The CDR3 nucleotides read TGTGCCAGTTCAGGGCCTTATAATTCACCCCTCCACTTT. It yields the protein CASSGPYNSPLHF.

This chain uses TRBV6-6 with TRBJ1-2; TRBD1 matches 8 bases. The germline gives CDR1 MNHNY, CDR2 SVGAGI (reference sequence). The CDR3 is 13 residues long. V lost 10 bases and J lost 0; bases outside the gene matches: 4. The CDR3 protein is CAISTGANYGYTF. CDR3 nucleotide sequence: TGTGCCATATCGACAGGGGCTAACTATGGCTACACCTTC.

This clone was seen a few times. V is TRBV7-9 and J is TRBJ1-1; possible D gene TRBD1, 5 bases. The CDR3 length is 13 residues. Germline lookup yields CDR1 SEHNR and CDR2 FQNEAQ (reference sequence). V was shortened by 5 bases and J by 1 base, with 8 bases between the two germline ends. The CDR3 bases are TGTGCCAGCAGCATGGACACGAACACTGAAGCTTTCTTT. This codes for CASSMDTNTEAFF.

The V call is TRBV2, the J call TRBJ1-2, with D unresolved. This CDR3 comprises 13 residues. The V gene lost 9 bases and the J gene lost 8 bases, with 19 bases spanning the gap. Looked up from germline, CDR1 is SNHLY and CDR2 is FYNNEI. Here the CDR3 DNA reads TGTGCCAGACGAGGTTCGGACCGAGTCGGCTACACCTTC. Translated: CARRGSDRVGYTF.

The chain couples TRBV11-3 to TRBJ2-7, with D possibly being TRBD2 (6 bases). The ends were cut back, 3 bases at V and 5 bases at J, with 14 bases in the middle. From germline, CDR1 is SGHNT and CDR2 YENEEA. The CDR3 runs 14 residues. The CDR3 here is CASSLGGSTDEQYF. CDR3 nucleotides: TGTGCCAGCAGCTTGGGGGGTAGCACGGACGAGCAGTACTTC.

This clone showed up just once. The chain couples TRBV6-2 or TRBV6-3 to TRBJ2-2; TRBD1 matches at 9 bases. V lost 6 bases and J lost 4; bases outside the gene matches: 6. The CDR3 loop spans 15 amino acids. From germline, CDR1 is MNHEY and CDR2 SVGEGT. CDR3 nucleotides: TGTGCCAGCAGCCTCGGACAGGGGACCACCGGGGAGCTGTTTTTT. The encoded protein is CASSLGQGTTGELFF.

V is TRBV2 and J is TRBJ1-5, with TRBD1 as a possible D gene (5 bases). V was cut by 5 bases and J by 2 bases, with 10 bases left in between. Germline V gene lookup returns CDR1 SNHLY and CDR2 FYNNEI. CDR3 size: 14 residues. The CDR3 nucleotides are TGTGCCAGCAGTTACTTAGGGGGCAATCAGCCCCAGCATTTT. The encoded protein is CASSYLGGNQPQHF.

The chain joins TRBV19 to TRBJ1-1; 9 bases fit TRBD1. The V gene end was trimmed by 7 bases and the J gene end by 5 bases; junction bases not matched to a gene: 8. The CDR3 consists of 14 residues. Germline CDR1 is LNHDA and CDR2 is SQIVND (reference sequence). The CDR3 DNA reads as TGTGCCAGTACCCCGGACAGGGGAACAACTGAAGCTTTCTTT. Its translation: CASTPDRGTTEAFF.

This chain joins TRBV4-1 and TRBJ1-1; D perhaps matches TRBD1 (5 bases). Trimming removed 5 bases from V and 3 bases from J, with 16 bases in between. This CDR3 contains 15 residues. The germline V gene encodes CDR1 MGHRA and CDR2 YSYEKL. Here the CDR3 reads CASSSRTGPHTEAFF. Here the CDR3 DNA reads TGCGCCAGCAGCTCCCGAACGGGGCCGCACACTGAAGCTTTCTTT.

This rearrangement joins TRBV12-3 or TRBV12-4 to TRBJ2-4; D not certain. The ends were cut back, 2 bases at V and 4 bases at J, with 0 bases in the middle. The CDR3 length is 11 residues. The CDR3 DNA reads TGTGCCAGCAGTTTAAAAAACATTCAGTACTTC. Protein sequence: CASSLKNIQYF.